A selection of T cell receptor beta chains follows, all from one sample in a study of blood T cell repertoires in COVID-19. Measured with immunoSEQ multiplex PCR; TCRdb has only the in-frame clones, and not every one. This repertoire shows 16,000 or so clones, 85% to 90% found once; its top ten account for about an eighth. The sample taken for sequencing was peripheral blood. The receptors were gathered from a human donor in a cohort sampled during active COVID-19. CDR3s include the opening cysteine and the closing phenylalanine or tryptophan. Each record gives: clone size, D gene, J gene, V gene, CDR3 protein, CDR3 DNA. D genes are given only for firm matches. Expanded clones get a size class; other rows say once, few or many, or leave the size out.

size: NA
D: NA
J: TRBJ1-1
V: TRBV6-2/TRBV6-3
CDR3: CASSNRQDKNTEAFF
DNA: TGTGCCAGCAGTAATCGACAGGACAAGAACACTGAAGCTTTCTTT

size: NA
D: TRBD1
J: TRBJ2-7
V: TRBV11-2
CDR3: CASSSTKGQGFSGEQYF
DNA: TGTGCCAGCAGCTCAACGAAGGGACAGGGGTTTTCTGGTGAGCAGTACTTC

size: NA
D: TRBD1
J: TRBJ2-3
V: TRBV7-3
CDR3: CASSSTGVDTQYF
DNA: TGTGCCAGCAGCTCAACAGGGGTGGATACGCAGTATTTT

size: NA
D: NA
J: TRBJ2-1
V: TRBV6-2/TRBV6-3
CDR3: CASSRVTGGEQFF
DNA: TGTGCCAGCAGTAGGGTCACCGGGGGTGAGCAGTTCTTC

size: NA
D: NA
J: TRBJ1-1
V: TRBV12-1
CDR3: CASRPDRNTEAFF
DNA: TGTGCCAGCAGACCGGACAGAAACACTGAAGCTTTCTTT

size: NA
D: TRBD2
J: TRBJ2-3
V: TRBV7-2
CDR3: CASSLLFWTSGITDTQYF
DNA: TGTGCCAGCAGCTTATTATTTTGGACTAGCGGAATCACAGATACGCAGTATTTT

size: NA
D: TRBD1
J: TRBJ2-3
V: TRBV7-2
CDR3: CASSFATGGDTQYF
DNA: TGTGCCAGCAGCTTCGCGACAGGGGGAGATACGCAGTATTTT

size: NA
D: TRBD1
J: TRBJ2-4
V: TRBV9
CDR3: CASSVGETGVAKNIQYF
DNA: TGTGCCAGCAGCGTAGGGGAGACAGGGGTGGCCAAAAACATTCAGTACTTC

size: few
D: TRBD1
J: TRBJ2-7
V: TRBV3-1/TRBV3-2
CDR3: CASSRDRDYEQYF
DNA: TGTGCCAGCAGCAGGGACAGGGACTACGAGCAGTACTTC

size: NA
D: TRBD2
J: TRBJ2-3
V: TRBV4-3
CDR3: CASSKSGTSGSTDTQYF
DNA: TGCGCCAGCAGCAAATCCGGGACTAGCGGTAGCACAGATACGCAGTATTTT

size: NA
D: NA
J: TRBJ2-7
V: TRBV7-9
CDR3: CASSSAEWFRAEQYF
DNA: TGTGCCAGCAGTTCCGCTGAATGGTTCCGCGCCGAGCAGTACTTC

size: NA
D: TRBD1
J: TRBJ2-7
V: TRBV25-1
CDR3: CASSEFAGTGVEQYF
DNA: TGTGCCAGCAGTGAGTTCGCCGGGACAGGCGTCGAGCAGTACTTC

size: NA
D: NA
J: TRBJ2-3
V: TRBV12-3/TRBV12-4
CDR3: CAGGRGDTQYF
DNA: TGTGCCGGCGGTCGGGGAGATACGCAGTATTTT

size: NA
D: TRBD2
J: TRBJ2-3
V: TRBV5-1
CDR3: CASSVPSGGTDTQYF
DNA: TGCGCCAGCAGCGTACCTAGCGGGGGCACAGATACGCAGTATTTT

size: NA
D: TRBD2
J: TRBJ2-3
V: TRBV24-1
CDR3: CATSRGVPDTQYF
DNA: TGTGCCACCAGTCGGGGGGTCCCAGATACGCAGTATTTT

size: NA
D: TRBD2
J: TRBJ2-5
V: TRBV5-4
CDR3: CASSSGGLAGGLKETQYF
DNA: TGTGCCAGCAGCTCCGGAGGGCTAGCGGGGGGCTTGAAAGAGACCCAGTACTTC

size: NA
D: TRBD1
J: TRBJ1-5
V: TRBV6-1
CDR3: CASSEGQGARNQPQHF
DNA: TGTGCCAGCAGTGAAGGTCAGGGGGCGCGCAATCAGCCCCAGCATTTT

size: NA
D: TRBD2
J: TRBJ2-1
V: TRBV5-1
CDR3: CASGAGDYEQFF
DNA: TGCGCCAGCGGGGCGGGGGACTATGAGCAGTTCTTC

size: NA
D: NA
J: TRBJ1-2
V: TRBV7-5
CDR3: CARSLATGGSTNYGYTF
DNA: TGTGCCAGAAGCTTAGCTACAGGGGGCTCGACTAACTATGGCTACACCTTC